The 5 T cell receptor beta chains listed next were all sequenced from one sample in a study of T cells in Graves' hyperthyroidism and ophthalmopathy. Researchers amplified the TCR beta CDR3 regions from RNA transcripts. HTBI primers were employed in a first-round RT-PCR of the TCR CDR3. TCRdb re-derived calls from the multiplex PCR reads in MiXCR, one entry per CDR3 protein. This sample yields hundreds of thousands of distinct CDR3 sequences, of which around 15% are seen a single time; around 13% belongs to the top ten. Source material: blood. These receptors came from a woman in her forties or fifties with Graves' ophthalmopathy.

The chain links TRBV4-3 to TRBJ1-2, with D unclear. V was pared by 0 bases and J by 8 bases, with 7 bases between. This CDR3 is built from 12 residues. Germline V gene lookup returns CDR1 LGHNA and CDR2 YSLEER. As DNA, the CDR3 is TGCGCCAGCAGCCAAGATCGCGGGGGCTACACCTTC. Residues: CASSQDRGGYTF.

The table lists this clonotype with many counts. This chain links TRBV6-1 with TRBJ2-5; a weak D match, TRBD2 (6 bases). V was cut by 2 bases and J by 5 bases, with 12 bases left in between. Germline CDR1 is MNHNS and CDR2 is SASEGT. The CDR3 covers 14 residues. The CDR3 sequence is CASSESFGRETQYF. The CDR3 DNA reads TGTGCCAGCAGTGAATCTTTTGGGAGGGAGACCCAGTACTTC.

The CDR3 here is CASQGLAGGPHNEQFF. CDR3 in DNA: TGCGCCAGCCAGGGACTAGCGGGAGGGCCCCACAATGAGCAGTTCTTC. V usage is TRBV5-1 and J usage is TRBJ2-1; 16 bases fit TRBD2. The CDR3 has 16 residues. CDR1 and CDR2 (germline): SGHRS, YFSETQ. V was pared by 7 bases and J by 5 bases, with 6 bases of the junction left unmatched.

This clonotype was seen a handful of times. The chain combines TRBV19 with TRBJ1-2; D possibly corresponds to TRBD1 (5 bases). With 1 base removed from V and 2 bases from J, the gap between germline ends came to 14 bases. The germline gives CDR1 LNHDA, CDR2 SQIVND (reference sequence). This CDR3 has 16 residues. CDR3 sequence reads: CASSIGQGRGNYGYTF. The CDR3 nucleotides are TGTGCCAGTAGTATAGGCCAGGGACGAGGGAACTATGGCTACACCTTC.

With regard to this clonotype: A read error may produce the germline difference seen at one junction end. The rearrangement joins TRBV27 to TRBJ1-6; a possible D gene is TRBD1 (6 bases). Germline V gives CDR1 MNHEY, CDR2 SMNVEV (reference sequence). This CDR3 comprises 12 residues. The CDR3 coding sequence is TGTGCCAGCAGTTTGGGGGCCTCACCCCCCCACTTT. It specifies CASSLGASPPHF.